This is a list of T cell receptor beta chains from one sample in a study of blood T cell repertoires in COVID-19. Sequenced by immunoSEQ multiplex PCR; TCRdb stores in-frame clones only, minus some. Of roughly 32,000 clones in the sample, around 90% are singletons; the top ten hold over 13%. Material: peripheral blood. The receptors originated from a man aged 55-75 years with active COVID-19. The CDR3 runs from the conserved cysteine through the conserved F or W. A D gene is named only where the DNA matches it firmly. Size tells how often a clone was seen (once, few, many) or the class of an expanded clone, and some rows leave it out.

TRBV3-1/TRBV3-2	TRBD2	TRBJ2-5	NA	CASSPWTSGSSMRETQYF	TGTGCCAGCAGCCCCTGGACTAGCGGGAGTTCTATGAGAGAGACCCAGTACTTC
TRBV27	TRBD2	TRBJ2-7	NA	CASSISGATSYEQYF	TGTGCCAGCAGTATTAGCGGGGCCACTTCCTACGAGCAGTACTTC
TRBV6-2/TRBV6-3	TRBD2	TRBJ2-3	NA	CASSYLLAGGSPPPTDTQYF	TGTGCCAGCAGTTACCTACTAGCGGGAGGGTCACCGCCCCCCACAGATACGCAGTATTTT
TRBV7-3	TRBD1	TRBJ2-2	NA	CASSRGQGGTGELFF	TGTGCCAGCAGCCGTGGACAGGGAGGCACCGGGGAGCTGTTTTTT
TRBV5-4	TRBD1	TRBJ1-2	NA	CASSLWGQGVRGYTF	TGTGCCAGCAGCTTGTGGGGGCAGGGGGTGAGAGGCTACACCTTC
TRBV6-5	NA	TRBJ2-7	NA	CASTKPGLYEQYF	TGTGCCAGCACCAAACCAGGGCTCTACGAGCAGTACTTC
TRBV7-2	NA	TRBJ2-1	NA	CASRSLTDEQFF	TGTGCCAGCAGATCCCTAACCGATGAGCAGTTCTTC
TRBV29-1	NA	TRBJ2-1	NA	CSVDLPEPISYNEQFF	TGCAGCGTTGACTTACCCGAACCTATCTCCTACAATGAGCAGTTCTTC
TRBV27	TRBD1	TRBJ2-3	NA	CASSTGTGGSTDTQYF	TGTGCCAGCAGCACCGGGACAGGGGGCAGCACAGATACGCAGTATTTT
TRBV9	NA	TRBJ2-7	NA	CASSVDSLTYEQYF	TGTGCCAGCAGCGTAGACAGCCTGACCTACGAGCAGTACTTC
TRBV7-3	NA	TRBJ1-5	NA	CASSFRDIHQPQHF	TGTGCCAGCAGCTTCCGGGACATTCATCAGCCCCAGCATTTT
TRBV27	NA	TRBJ1-6	NA	CASRPGTGAYNSPLHF	TGTGCCAGCAGGCCCGGGACGGGGGCCTATAATTCACCCCTCCACTTT
TRBV19	NA	TRBJ1-1	NA	CATTESTDYTEAFF	TGTGCCACTACTGAATCGACAGACTACACTGAAGCTTTCTTT
TRBV10-3	NA	TRBJ2-4	NA	CAISDGENIQYF	TGTGCCATCAGTGACGGAGAAAACATTCAGTACTTC
TRBV7-6	NA	TRBJ2-4	NA	CASSRSPGGINIQYF	TGTGCCAGCAGCAGAAGTCCGGGGGGCATTAACATTCAGTACTTC
TRBV7-2	TRBD2	TRBJ2-7	few	CASGQTSGSLYEQYF	TGTGCCAGCGGGCAGACTAGCGGGAGTCTATACGAGCAGTACTTC
TRBV5-1	TRBD1	TRBJ1-2	NA	CASSIGQGSGYTF	TGCGCCAGCAGCATAGGACAGGGTAGTGGCTACACCTTC
TRBV6-6	NA	TRBJ2-7	NA	CASVGTPGGVDEQYF	TGTGCCAGCGTGGGCACCCCGGGGGGCGTGGACGAGCAGTACTTC
TRBV11-3	TRBD1	TRBJ2-7	NA	CASSPTGTYEQYF	TGTGCCAGCAGCCCGACAGGGACCTACGAGCAGTACTTC
TRBV21-1	NA	TRBJ2-3	NA	CASKRNRVTDTQYF	TGTGCCAGCAAACGGAACAGGGTGACAGATACGCAGTATTTT
TRBV27	NA	TRBJ1-1	NA	CASRPAGQMNTEAFF	TGTGCCAGCAGGCCCGCCGGACAGATGAACACTGAAGCTTTCTTT
TRBV4-2	TRBD2	TRBJ2-3	once	CASSQRSGGATDTQYF	TGTGCCAGCAGCCAACGTAGCGGGGGCGCCACAGATACGCAGTATTTT
TRBV7-9	TRBD1	TRBJ1-1	NA	CASSRGQRVNTEAFF	TGTGCCAGCAGCCGGGGACAGAGAGTGAACACTGAAGCTTTCTTT
TRBV4-1	NA	TRBJ2-7	medium-sized	CASSQDPRLDEQYF	TGCGCCAGCAGCCAAGACCCCCGACTAGACGAGCAGTACTTC
TRBV4-1	TRBD1	TRBJ1-6	NA	CASSQTGGLGSPLHF	TGCGCCAGCAGCCAGACAGGGGGCTTGGGTTCACCCCTCCACTTT
TRBV7-8	TRBD2	TRBJ2-2	NA	CATQSSGGTGELFF	TGTGCCACCCAATCTAGCGGGGGGACCGGGGAGCTGTTTTTT
TRBV5-4	NA	TRBJ2-4	NA	CASSYGSAGSGNIQYF	TGTGCCAGCAGCTATGGGTCCGCAGGGTCTGGAAACATTCAGTACTTC
TRBV19	TRBD1	TRBJ1-5	NA	CASTAGGPGAQPQHF	TGTGCCAGTACCGCAGGGGGCCCCGGGGCTCAGCCCCAGCATTTT
TRBV3-1/TRBV3-2	NA	TRBJ1-5	NA	CASSQVNRGQPQHF	TGTGCCAGCAGCCAAGTAAATAGGGGACAGCCCCAGCATTTT
TRBV7-2	NA	TRBJ1-1	NA	CASSQAPGGNTEAFF	TGTGCCAGCAGCCAAGCGCCGGGGGGGAACACTGAAGCTTTCTTT
TRBV6-2/TRBV6-3	NA	TRBJ2-5	NA	CASSTGGGGSETQYF	TGTGCCAGCAGCACTGGAGGGGGGGGGTCGGAGACCCAGTACTTC
TRBV5-6	NA	TRBJ2-7	NA	CASRRPSGKQYF	TGTGCCAGCCGGCGGCCCTCGGGGAAGCAGTACTTC
TRBV7-8	NA	TRBJ2-7	NA	CASRLGRTGGEQYF	TGTGCCAGCAGACTGGGGAGGACCGGGGGCGAGCAGTACTTC
TRBV7-6	TRBD2	TRBJ2-2	NA	CASSRRLAETNTGELFF	TGTGCCAGCAGCCGAAGACTAGCGGAGACGAACACCGGGGAGCTGTTTTTT
TRBV12-3/TRBV12-4	NA	TRBJ1-2	NA	CASSYRRSGYTF	TGTGCCAGCAGCTATCGGAGATCCGGCTACACCTTC
TRBV21-1	NA	TRBJ2-1	once	CASTQGASGRAHEQFF	TGTGCCAGCACCCAAGGGGCTAGCGGGAGGGCCCATGAGCAGTTCTTC
TRBV19	NA	TRBJ1-1	NA	CASSIVWGDNTEAFF	TGTGCCAGTAGTATAGTCTGGGGCGACAACACTGAAGCTTTCTTT
TRBV9	NA	TRBJ2-7	NA	CASSGQDNYEQYF	TGTGCCAGCAGCGGCCAGGACAACTACGAGCAGTACTTC
TRBV12-3/TRBV12-4	NA	TRBJ1-5	NA	CASSFDRQPQHF	TGTGCCAGCAGTTTTGACAGGCAGCCCCAGCATTTT
TRBV29-1	NA	TRBJ2-5	NA	CSVEEWASQETQYF	TGCAGCGTTGAAGAATGGGCCAGTCAGGAGACCCAGTACTTC
TRBV5-6	TRBD2	TRBJ2-3	NA	CASSSLAGGPVGDTQYF	TGTGCCAGCAGCTCACTAGCGGGGGGGCCGGTTGGAGATACGCAGTATTTT
TRBV10-3	TRBD1	TRBJ2-5	NA	CAISEEQGVETQYF	TGTGCCATCAGTGAAGAGCAGGGGGTCGAGACCCAGTACTTC
TRBV25-1	TRBD1	TRBJ1-1	NA	CASSWTGTEAFF	TGTGCCAGCTCTTGGACAGGGACTGAAGCTTTCTTT
TRBV6-5	NA	TRBJ2-2	NA	CASSYGGAGELFF	TGTGCCAGCAGTTATGGAGGGGCCGGGGAGCTGTTTTTT
TRBV7-2	TRBD1	TRBJ2-7	NA	CASSLGTGGDYEQYF	TGTGCCAGCAGCTTAGGGACAGGGGGGGACTACGAGCAGTACTTC
TRBV11-2	TRBD2	TRBJ2-7	NA	CASSREGNSREQYF	TGTGCCAGCAGCCGGGAGGGGAACTCTCGCGAGCAGTACTTC
TRBV6-2/TRBV6-3	NA	TRBJ1-1	NA	CASSYTGYTEAFF	TGTGCCAGCAGTTACACGGGGTATACTGAAGCTTTCTTT
TRBV18	NA	TRBJ2-3	NA	CASSREVLAKNTQYF	TGTGCCAGCTCAAGGGAGGTTTTGGCGAAGAATACGCAGTATTTT
TRBV5-5	TRBD1	TRBJ2-2	NA	CASSRQGPHTGELFF	TGTGCCAGCAGCCGACAGGGTCCTCACACCGGGGAGCTGTTTTTT
TRBV28	TRBD1	TRBJ2-7	NA	CASSGGDRGYEQYF	TGTGCCAGCAGCGGCGGGGACAGGGGATACGAGCAGTACTTC
TRBV2	TRBD2	TRBJ2-1	NA	CASKGGSSYNEQFF	TGTGCCAGCAAGGGCGGGAGCTCCTACAATGAGCAGTTCTTC
TRBV7-8	TRBD2	TRBJ2-3	NA	CASSPLAGEGTQYF	TGTGCCAGCAGCCCGTTAGCGGGAGAGGGTACGCAGTATTTT
TRBV19	TRBD1	TRBJ1-5	few	CASSRQGGQPQHF	TGTGCCAGTAGTAGGCAGGGGGGTCAGCCCCAGCATTTT
TRBV15	NA	TRBJ2-1	NA	CATRVGLRSGIYNEQFF	TGTGCCACCCGAGTCGGACTTAGGAGCGGAATATACAATGAGCAGTTCTTC
TRBV3-1/TRBV3-2	TRBD2	TRBJ2-2	few	CASSQVIPRRARGVPENTGELFF	TGTGCCAGCAGCCAAGTTATACCCCGCCGGGCGCGGGGGGTTCCTGAGAACACCGGGGAGCTGTTTTTT
TRBV20-1	NA	TRBJ2-3	NA	CSAFLGDTQYF	TGCAGTGCTTTCCTAGGAGATACGCAGTATTTT
TRBV7-9	NA	TRBJ2-3	NA	CASSLSGSTDTQYF	TGTGCCAGCAGCTTATCCGGGAGCACAGATACGCAGTATTTT
TRBV5-4	TRBD2	TRBJ2-2	few	CASRSLAGAGNGELFF	TGTGCCAGCAGGAGCCTAGCGGGAGCGGGTAACGGGGAGCTGTTTTTT
TRBV11-3	NA	TRBJ2-5	NA	CASSLGASTLGETQYF	TGTGCCAGCAGCTTAGGGGCTAGCACCCTGGGGGAGACCCAGTACTTC
TRBV5-6	TRBD1	TRBJ1-2	NA	CASRRDRSYTF	TGTGCCAGCAGACGGGACAGGAGCTACACCTTC